A single sample is the source of the 30 T cell receptor beta chains below, sequenced in a study of CD8+CD57+ T cells in acquired aplastic anemia. Study-level results: Reduced diversity was recorded for CD8+CD57+ cells relative to total CD4+ and CD8+ pools in patients.

These receptors' antigens are unknown. Patients chosen for sequencing had CD8+CD57+ cells that had expanded, as shown by flow cytometry. Researchers used genomic DNA as the template to profile TCR beta VDJ and CDR3. TCRdb analysed the reads with MiXCR anew, one entry per CDR3 protein. Of around 15,000 distinct CDR3 sequences detected, 37% appear once; the ten largest clones hold about 86%. The sample consisted of CD8+CD57+ T cells sorted from PBMCs. The subset: bead-enriched CD8+CD57+ effector memory T cells from SAA patients. Every receptor here comes from a human donor with aplastic anemia.

Note on this clonotype: Just one base apart from a much larger clone, this may be a read error. V is TRBV23-1 and J is TRBJ2-1, with 13 bases matching TRBD2. TRBV23-1 is treated as an ORF (open reading frame) with a function not yet certain. The CDR3 length is 18 residues. The CDR3 bases are TGTGCCAGCAGTCAGACTAGCGGGGGGCTAAGCTCCTACGATGAGCAGTTCTTC. It specifies CASSQTSGGLSSYDEQFF.

The chain is built from TRBV4-3 and TRBJ2-7; 8 bases fit TRBD2. CDR3 length: 16 amino acids. CDR1 and CDR2 (germline): LGHNA, YSLEER. V lost 0 bases to trimming and J lost 0 bases; unmatched junction nucleotides: 4. CDR3 DNA sequence: TGCGCCAGCAGCCAAGAACCGGCGGGAGGCTCCTACGAGCAGTACTTC. Its protein is CASSQEPAGGSYEQYF.

V and J are TRBV20-1 and TRBJ2-1; no clear D gene. Between the trimmed V and J ends, which lost 5 bases and 15 bases, there was a span of 17 bases. The length of the CDR3 is 11 residues. Germline assignment: CDR1 DFQATT and CDR2 SNEGSKA (reference sequence). The CDR3 loop reads CSASQGERPFF. The CDR3 DNA sequence: TGCAGTGCTTCCCAAGGAGAGAGGCCGTTCTTC.

This chain uses TRBV20-1 with TRBJ2-1, with 7 bases lining up with TRBD1. CDR1 is DFQATT and CDR2 is SNEGSKA in the germline V gene (reference sequence). The CDR3 has 13 amino acids. V lost 7 bases, J lost 4 bases, and 7 bases stayed unmatched. The CDR3 reads CSGWDRNYNEQFF. The CDR3 DNA is TGCAGTGGATGGGACAGAAATTACAATGAGCAGTTCTTC.

About this clonotype itself: Germline and junction disagree at one end, which may indicate a read error. This sequence joins TRBV20-1 and TRBJ2-7; TRBD2 aligns across 7 bases. CDR3 length: 15 residues. Germline V lookup: CDR1 DFQATT, CDR2 SNEGSKA (reference sequence). Here the CDR3 DNA reads TGCAGCGCTAGCGGAGGGAGGGCGACCTCCTACGAGCAGTACTTC. This translates into CSASGGRATSYEQYF.

This clonotype was detected only a few times. This sequence joins TRBV19 and TRBJ1-2; 7 bases fit TRBD1. The junction had 3 bases not matched to a gene; V was cut back by 5 bases and J by 3 bases. CDR1 is LNHDA, CDR2 SQIVND, per germline (reference sequence). CDR3 length: 13 residues. CDR3 residues: CASSGQDYYGYTF. CDR3 in DNA: TGTGCCAGTAGTGGACAGGACTACTATGGCTACACCTTC.

This chain joins TRBV6-1 and TRBJ2-7; D is tentatively TRBD1 or TRBD2 (5 bases each). Between the trimmed V and J ends, which lost 7 bases and 1 base, there was a span of 20 bases. Germline-derived CDR1 and CDR2 are MNHNS and SASEGT. The CDR3 is 16 amino acids. CDR3: CASKPYGVGVSYEQYV. The CDR3 DNA sequence: TGTGCCAGCAAACCCTATGGGGTGGGGGTGTCCTACGAGCAGTACGTC.

This clonotype was seen a few times. The chain has TRBV2 and TRBJ1-6; D not resolved. Germline loops: CDR1 SNHLY, CDR2 FYNNEI. The length of the CDR3 is 13 residues. With 6 bases removed from V and 9 bases from J, the gap between germline ends came to 12 bases. The CDR3 region has the DNA TGTGCCAGCAGCCCGGTTGCGAGTTCACCCCTCCACTTT. Protein sequence: CASSPVASSPLHF.

The chain combines TRBV6-2 or TRBV6-3 with TRBJ1-2, with a tentative D call TRBD1 (6 bases). Trimming left V 8 bases short and J 0 bases short, with 7 bases between. Germline loops: CDR1 MNHEY, CDR2 SVGEGT. The CDR3 has 12 amino acids. CDR3 nucleotides: TGTGCCAGCTGGACAGCTAACTATGGCTACACCTTC. Translating it yields CASWTANYGYTF.

This clonotype came up many times. The chain carries TRBV6-1 and TRBJ1-5; unclear D gene. This CDR3 is 11 amino acids long. Germline V CDR1 and CDR2: MNHNS, SASEGT. The V end lost 3 bases, the J end lost 9 bases, and 6 bases lay between the germline ends. This chain's CDR3 is CASSEDWPQHF. The CDR3 DNA is TGTGCCAGCAGTGAGGATTGGCCCCAGCATTTT.

This sequence joins TRBV6-1 and TRBJ2-1, with TRBD2 matching over 11 bases. J gave up 3 bases and V 6 bases, and 4 bases lay outside the gene matches. Germline V gives CDR1 MNHNS, CDR2 SASEGT. The CDR3 has 15 residues. In nucleotides, the CDR3 is TGTGCCAGCAGGCCGGGACTAGCGGACTACAATGAGCAGTTCTTC. It translates to CASRPGLADYNEQFF.

In this sample, this clonotype turned up a few times. The CDR3 loop is CASSLGGPAGGLGGDTQYF. Written as DNA, the CDR3 is TGTGCCAGCAGCTTAGGCGGGCCCGCAGGGGGCTTGGGGGGAGATACGCAGTATTTT. This rearrangement joins TRBV11-1 to TRBJ2-3; 8 bases match TRBD1. Trimming removed 1 base from V and 5 bases from J; junction bases left unmatched: 17. CDR3 length: 19 residues. Germline CDR1 SGHAT, CDR2 FQDESV (reference sequence). The variable domain in full, completed from reference TRBV11-1 and TRBJ2-3, reads EAEVAQSPRYKITEKSQAVAFWCDPISGHATLYWYRQILGQGPELLVQFQDESVVDDSQLPKDRFSAERLKGVDSTLKIQPAELGDSAMYLCASSLGGPAGGLGGDTQYFGPGTRLTVL.

This clonotype came up a few times. CDR3 in DNA: TGTGCCAGCAGCGTATCCCCCTCGGACAGGGGGCAGTACGAGCAGTACTTC. Translation gives CASSVSPSDRGQYEQYF. The V and J genes are TRBV9 and TRBJ2-7; 11 bases are a match to TRBD1. The CDR3 is 17 amino acids. The J segment lost 4 bases and the V segment lost 1 base, leaving 10 bases of the junction unmatched. Germline V CDR1 and CDR2: SGDLS, YYNGEE.

Here the CDR3 DNA reads TGTGCCAGCAGTTACAGGACCGGGAGACCCGGGGGGGAGACCCAGTACTTC. Its protein product is CASSYRTGRPGGETQYF. V gene TRBV6-2 or TRBV6-3 combines with J gene TRBJ2-5; 7 nucleotides match TRBD2. V shed 2 bases, J shed 5 bases, and the junction held 14 bases outside the gene matches. The CDR3 covers 17 residues. CDR1 MNHEY and CDR2 SVGEGT come from the germline V gene.

This clonotype was detected ten times or more. This chain joins TRBV27 and TRBJ2-7; the D gene is possibly TRBD2 (6 bases). The CDR3 sequence is 14 residues long. CDR1 is MNHEY and CDR2 is SMNVEV in the germline V gene (reference sequence). V gave up 3 bases and J gave up 3 bases, with 12 bases separating them. The CDR3 region is CASSFGRSLYEQYF. CDR3 in DNA: TGTGCCAGCAGTTTTGGGAGGTCCCTCTACGAGCAGTACTTC.

This clonotype has at least ten counts. The CDR3 coding sequence is TGTGCCAGCAGCCCGACAGGGGACGGGGCCAACGTCCTGACTTTC. Translation: CASSPTGDGANVLTF. The J gene is TRBJ2-6, the V gene TRBV3-1; 8 nucleotides agree with TRBD1. Germline-derived CDR1 and CDR2 are LGHDT and YNNKEL (reference sequence). V lost 4 bases and J lost 4; bases outside the gene matches: 3. This CDR3 is built from 15 residues.

The genes are TRBV6-1 and TRBJ2-7; D is unclear. This CDR3 is built from 12 residues. The germline gives CDR1 MNHNS, CDR2 SASEGT. V was cut by 7 bases and J by 3 bases, with 10 bases left in between. The CDR3 DNA sequence: TGTGCCAGCACCCACCAGATCTACGAGCAGTACTTC. Its protein is CASTHQIYEQYF.

This clonotype was detected a few times. This chain uses TRBV15 with TRBJ1-5; D gene unclear. This CDR3 is built from 14 residues. Trimming stripped 0 bases from V and 2 bases from J, with 5 bases between. Per the germline V gene, CDR1 is LNHNV and CDR2 is YYDKDF (reference sequence). CDR3 DNA sequence: TGTGCCACCAGCAGAGATCGGGGCAATCAGCCCCAGCATTTT. This sequence encodes CATSRDRGNQPQHF.

This chain uses TRBV7-9 with TRBJ2-1; 12 nucleotides match TRBD2. This CDR3 region has 17 residues. Germline lookup yields CDR1 SEHNR and CDR2 FQNEAQ (reference sequence). J gave up 1 base and V 5 bases, and 6 bases lay outside the gene matches. CDR3 amino acids: CASSGSSGRGSYNEQFF. The CDR3 nucleotides are TGTGCCAGCAGCGGGTCTAGCGGGAGGGGTTCCTACAATGAGCAGTTCTTC. The whole variable domain, filled in from reference TRBV7-9 and TRBJ2-1, reads DTGVSQNPRHKITKRGQNVTFRCDPISEHNRLYWYRQTLGQGPEFLTYFQNEAQLEKSRLLSDRFSAERPKGSFSTLEIQRTEQGDSAMYLCASSGSSGRGSYNEQFFGPGTRLTVL.

Many counts were recorded for this clonotype. In nucleotides, the CDR3 is TGCAGCTGCAGGGTAGGGGATAATGAGCAGTTCTTC. This gives the protein CSCRVGDNEQFF. The chain couples TRBV29-1 to TRBJ2-1, with D perhaps matching TRBD1 (5 bases). The CDR3 has 12 residues. V lost 8 bases and J 7 bases, leaving 15 bases between the germline ends. Germline CDR1 is SQVTM and CDR2 is ANQGSEA.

J is TRBJ1-2 and V is TRBV3-1; D is ambiguous. Germline CDR1 reads LGHDT; CDR2 reads YNNKEL (reference sequence). Trimming pared 0 bases from V and 4 bases from J, leaving 18 bases between. This CDR3 is built from 17 residues. The CDR3, as DNA: TGTGCCAGCAGCCAAGATTGGGCAGGCCTCGCATTCTATGGCTACACCTTC. Amino acid sequence: CASSQDWAGLAFYGYTF. The full variable domain, its missing parts supplied by reference TRBV3-1 and TRBJ1-2, is DTAVSQTPKYLVTQMGNDKSIKCEQNLGHDTMYWYKQDSKKFLKIMFSYNNKELIINETVPNRFSPKSPDKAHLNLHINSLELGDSAVYFCASSQDWAGLAFYGYTFGSGTRLTVV.

The genes are TRBV25-1 and TRBJ2-1; D is possibly TRBD2 (5 bases). Germline V gene lookup returns CDR1 MGHDK and CDR2 SYGVNS. This CDR3 is 16 amino acids long. Trimming removed 0 bases at V and 0 bases at J, with 9 bases between. The CDR3 loop is CASSEYEGFSYNEQFF. In nucleotides, the CDR3 is TGTGCCAGCAGTGAATATGAGGGATTCTCCTACAATGAGCAGTTCTTC.

This clonotype was detected once. This chain uses TRBV20-1 with TRBJ1-1; no clear D. The CDR3 is made up of 11 amino acids. The germline CDR1 and CDR2 sequences are DFQATT and SNEGSKA (reference sequence). The V gene lost 4 bases and the J gene lost 5 bases, with 8 bases spanning the gap. For the CDR3, the DNA is TGCAGTGCTACCACCGGGACTGAAGCTTTCTTT. Protein sequence: CSATTGTEAFF.

This clonotype was recorded a few times. The rearrangement joins TRBV5-1 to TRBJ2-1, with a tentative D call TRBD2 (6 bases). Germline CDR1 is SGHRS and CDR2 is YFSETQ. The V gene lost 4 bases and the J gene lost 10 bases, with 15 bases spanning the gap. The CDR3 runs to 13 residues. CDR3 in DNA: TGCGCCAGCAGCGCTGGGACTGTGCCGGAGCAGTTCTTC. Protein product: CASSAGTVPEQFF. Together with reference TRBV5-1 and TRBJ2-1, the CDR3 gives the full variable domain: KAGVTQTPRYLIKTRGQQVTLSCSPISGHRSVSWYQQTPGQGLQFLFEYFSETQRNKGNFPGRFSGRQFSNSRSEMNVSTLELGDSALYLCASSAGTVPEQFFGPGTRLTVL.

The chain's CDR3 is CASSPTSPRRETQYF. DNA for the CDR3: TGTGCCAGCAGCCCGACTAGCCCGAGACGGGAGACCCAGTACTTC. The V gene is TRBV5-6, the J gene TRBJ2-5, with 7 bases fitting TRBD2. Germline V CDR1 and CDR2: SGHDT, YYEEEE. CDR3 size: 15 residues. The trim removed 4 bases at V and 5 bases at J, leaving 11 bases unmatched.

This chain connects TRBV20-1 to TRBJ2-1, with TRBD2 identical over 8 bases. CDR1 is DFQATT, CDR2 SNEGSKA, per germline (reference sequence). Trimming took 3 bases from V and 4 from J; bases not matched to a gene: 8. The CDR3 has 15 residues. The CDR3 here is CSARVRGGRYNEQFF. CDR3 nucleotides: TGCAGTGCTAGGGTTCGGGGGGGCCGGTACAATGAGCAGTTCTTC.

About this clonotype itself: The CDR3 carries no conserved terminal phenylalanine or tryptophan, so it likely arises from a read error. V and J are TRBV18 and TRBJ2-7; TRBD2 aligns across 8 bases. Germline CDR1 reads KGHSH; CDR2 reads LQKENI. V dropped 6 bases and J dropped 1; count of bases not matched to a gene: 5. The CDR3 runs to 14 residues. This CDR3 is CASSGGVGSYEQYS. The CDR3 nucleotides are TGTGCCAGCTCCGGGGGGGTCGGGTCCTACGAGCAGTACTCC.

The rearrangement links TRBV5-1 to TRBJ2-7, with no clear D. The CDR3 consists of 14 residues. CDR1 is SGHRS and CDR2 is YFSETQ in the germline V gene. Trimming shortened V by 1 base and J by 7 bases, and 15 bases separated the two germline ends. This CDR3 reads CASSLQPGAPEQYF. In nucleotides, the CDR3 is TGCGCCAGCAGCTTGCAACCAGGAGCTCCAGAGCAGTACTTC.

This clonotype was seen more than once but under ten times. This chain connects TRBV2 to TRBJ2-3, with D possibly being TRBD1 or TRBD2 (6 bases each). Deletions cut 5 bases from V and 3 bases from J, with 15 bases between. Germline V CDR1 and CDR2: SNHLY, FYNNEI. The CDR3 is 15 amino acids. CDR3 region: CASSKQGGETDTQYF. The CDR3 DNA reads as TGTGCCAGCAGTAAACAGGGAGGAGAAACAGATACGCAGTATTTT.

This clonotype was counted ten times or more. V is TRBV7-3 and J is TRBJ1-2; no clear D gene. With 0 bases removed from V and 5 bases from J, the gap between germline ends came to 10 bases. The CDR3 extends over 14 amino acids. Germline loops: CDR1 SGHTA, CDR2 FQGTGA. The DNA for the CDR3 is TGTGCCAGCAGCTTAACTCTCGGAGGTTATGGCTACACCTTC. Amino acids: CASSLTLGGYGYTF.